The 10 T cell receptor beta chains below all came from one sample that was sequenced in a study of blood T cell repertoires in COVID-19. Here immunoSEQ multiplex PCR was the method, and the copy in TCRdb shows in-frame clones only, minus some. The profile shows some 310,000 clones, about 90% of them singletons. The sequencing input was PBMCs or T cells enriched from blood (not recorded which). These receptors came from a woman aged 25 to 39 who had recovered from COVID-19.

The rearrangement links TRBV9 to TRBJ2-1, with D possibly matching TRBD2 (5 bases). Trimming stripped 2 bases from V and 7 bases from J, with 7 bases between. This CDR3 has 12 residues. Per the germline V gene, CDR1 is SGDLS and CDR2 is YYNGEE. The CDR3: CASSVAGNEQFF. CDR3 sequence (DNA): TGTGCCAGCAGCGTGGCGGGTAATGAGCAGTTCTTC.

The rearrangement links TRBV6-5 to TRBJ2-1; a possible D gene is TRBD2 (5 bases). The germline CDR1 and CDR2 sequences are MNHEY and SVGAGI. The CDR3 is 12 amino acids. Trimming stripped 8 bases from V and 4 bases from J, with 9 bases between. In DNA form, the CDR3 reads TGTGCCAGCTGGACTCTTTACAATGAGCAGTTCTTC. Translated: CASWTLYNEQFF.

This chain links TRBV6-2 or TRBV6-3 with TRBJ2-7; 9 nucleotides match TRBD1. In germline, CDR1 is MNHEY, CDR2 SVGEGT. This CDR3 contains 16 residues. The trim removed 2 bases at V and 4 bases at J, leaving 9 bases unmatched. In DNA, the CDR3 is TGTGCCAGCAGTTACGGGACCGGGACAGGGTCGTACGAGCAGTACTTC. Its translation is CASSYGTGTGSYEQYF.

This CDR3 reads CASSSRGLNSYEQYF. CDR3 in DNA: TGTGCCAGCAGCTCCAGGGGGCTCAACTCCTACGAGCAGTACTTC. The J gene is TRBJ2-7, the V gene TRBV7-8, with 8 positions matching TRBD1. The junction had 5 bases not matched to a gene; V was cut back by 4 bases and J by 0 bases. CDR3 size: 15 residues. Looked up from germline, CDR1 is SGHVS and CDR2 is FQNEAQ.

This clone was recorded once. The chain uses TRBV3-1 (or the pseudogene TRBV3-2) and TRBJ1-2; D not resolved. The V end lost 1 base, the J end lost 4 bases, and 13 bases lay between the germline ends. CDR1 is LGHDT and CDR2 is YNNKEL in the germline V gene (reference sequence). The CDR3 contains 15 residues. For the CDR3, the DNA is TGTGCCAGCAGCCAAGGGGGAGGTTCGGGCTATGGCTACACCTTC. It translates to CASSQGGGSGYGYTF.

CDR3 bases: TGTGCCAGCAGTTACTCGGGCCAGAATAACTATGGCTACACCTTC. The encoded protein is CASSYSGQNNYGYTF. The V call is TRBV6-5, the J call TRBJ1-2; D not certain. The CDR3 loop spans 15 amino acids. V was pared by 0 bases and J by 1 base, with 9 bases between. From germline, CDR1 is MNHEY and CDR2 SVGAGI.

This chain uses TRBV9 with TRBJ1-4; TRBD1 matches 12 bases. CDR1 and CDR2 from the germline V gene are SGDLS and YYNGEE. The J segment lost 2 bases and the V segment lost 3 bases, leaving 5 bases of the junction unmatched. The CDR3 spans 17 residues. As DNA, the CDR3 is TGTGCCAGCAGCGGTCGGGACAGGGGGCCTACTAATGAAAAACTGTTTTTT. This codes for CASSGRDRGPTNEKLFF. The whole variable domain, filled in from reference TRBV9 and TRBJ1-4, reads DSGVTQTPKHLITATGQRVTLRCSPRSGDLSVYWYQQSLDQGLQFLIQYYNGEERAKGNILERFSAQQFPDLHSELNLSSLELGDSALYFCASSGRDRGPTNEKLFFGSGTQLSVL.

The chain couples TRBV2 to TRBJ2-6; D gene uncertain. V was trimmed by 4 bases and J by 1 base, leaving 8 bases between them. From germline, CDR1 is SNHLY and CDR2 FYNNEI. The CDR3 has 15 residues. The CDR3 bases are TGTGCCAGCAGTGCAGGATTATCTGGGGCCAACGTCCTGACTTTC. This translates into CASSAGLSGANVLTF.

This chain uses TRBV29-1 with TRBJ2-1; TRBD2 is a possible D gene (5 bases). Germline V gives CDR1 SQVTM, CDR2 ANQGSEA. The CDR3 spans 15 residues. Trimming removed 4 bases at V and 7 bases at J, with 20 bases between. CDR3 residues: CSVGLGGFGGNEQFF. DNA of the CDR3: TGCAGCGTTGGATTGGGCGGGTTCGGTGGAAATGAGCAGTTCTTC.

The rearrangement uses TRBV7-2 and TRBJ2-1, with TRBD2 matching 8 bases. The CDR3 contains 16 residues. Trimming cost V 10 bases and J 6 bases; bases outside gene matches: 17. The germline V gene encodes CDR1 SGHTA and CDR2 FQGNSA. This CDR3 reads CATHPRGGRLGNEQFF. CDR3 nucleotide sequence: TGTGCCACCCACCCCCGTGGCGGGAGGTTGGGCAATGAGCAGTTCTTC.